Listed below are T cell receptor beta chains from one sample, sequenced in a study of chemoradiotherapy in HPV16-positive cancers. TCRdb's copy holds only in-frame clones and misses some; the assay was immunoSEQ multiplex PCR. The data show 30,000 or so clones, with roughly 82% seen just once and 5% to 7% held by the top ten. Specimen: blood, collected from a patient who underwent chemoradiotherapy. These receptors were taken from a human donor with HPV-associated anogenital cancer. Both conserved end residues are part of each CDR3. A D gene is named only where the DNA matches it firmly. Size values are once, few and many counts, or a class for expanded clones, and some rows have none.

D gene: -
clone size: -
V gene: TRBV18
J gene: TRBJ1-1
CDR3 DNA: TGTGCCAGCTCACCGTCGGACAAACTGAACACTGAAGCTTTCTTT
CDR3 protein: CASSPSDKLNTEAFF

D gene: -
clone size: -
V gene: TRBV14
J gene: TRBJ1-2
CDR3 DNA: TGTGCCAGCAGCCTGACCGGGACTGGAGGGGGCTACACCTTC
CDR3 protein: CASSLTGTGGGYTF

D gene: -
clone size: -
V gene: TRBV19
J gene: TRBJ1-1
CDR3 DNA: TGTGCCAGTAGTATAGATCCTACAGGGAGAAGCACTGAAGCTTTCTTT
CDR3 protein: CASSIDPTGRSTEAFF

D gene: -
clone size: -
V gene: TRBV15
J gene: TRBJ2-5
CDR3 DNA: TGTGCCACCGGTCTAGGAGAGACCCAGTACTTC
CDR3 protein: CATGLGETQYF

D gene: -
clone size: -
V gene: TRBV15
J gene: TRBJ1-2
CDR3 DNA: TGTGCCACCAGCAGACCGGGGACTGAGAACTATGGCTACACCTTC
CDR3 protein: CATSRPGTENYGYTF

D gene: -
clone size: few
V gene: TRBV5-4
J gene: TRBJ2-6
CDR3 DNA: TGTGCCAGCAGCTTAGACTCCTCTGGGGCCAACGTCCTGACTTTC
CDR3 protein: CASSLDSSGANVLTF

D gene: -
clone size: -
V gene: TRBV7-2
J gene: TRBJ2-3
CDR3 DNA: TGTGCCAGCAGCTTGGGCTACACAGATACGCAGTATTTT
CDR3 protein: CASSLGYTDTQYF

D gene: -
clone size: once
V gene: TRBV9
J gene: TRBJ1-6
CDR3 DNA: TGTGCCAGCAGCGTATCGCCCGACAATAATTATCCCCTCCACTTT
CDR3 protein: CASSVSPDNNYPLHF

D gene: -
clone size: -
V gene: TRBV19
J gene: TRBJ2-5
CDR3 DNA: TGTGCCAGTAGTATCTGGGGGCGAGAGACCCAGTACTTC
CDR3 protein: CASSIWGRETQYF

D gene: -
clone size: once
V gene: TRBV5-6
J gene: TRBJ1-1
CDR3 DNA: TGTGCCAGCAGCTCCTCGCGGAGCGGGAACACTGAAGCTTTCTTT
CDR3 protein: CASSSSRSGNTEAFF

D gene: TRBD1
clone size: -
V gene: TRBV5-4
J gene: TRBJ1-4
CDR3 DNA: TGTGCCAGCAGCAACAAACGCACGACAGGGAAGACTAATGAAAAACTGTTTTTT
CDR3 protein: CASSNKRTTGKTNEKLFF

D gene: TRBD1
clone size: once
V gene: TRBV5-4
J gene: TRBJ1-6
CDR3 DNA: TGTGCCAGCAGCTCAGACAGGGAGAGTTCACCCCTCCACTTT
CDR3 protein: CASSSDRESSPLHF

D gene: TRBD2
clone size: -
V gene: TRBV2
J gene: TRBJ2-1
CDR3 DNA: TGTGCCAGCAGTGAGAGGCGGGGGGTGGGTTACAATGAGCAGTTCTTC
CDR3 protein: CASSERRGVGYNEQFF

D gene: -
clone size: -
V gene: TRBV7-9
J gene: TRBJ1-4
CDR3 DNA: TGTGCCAGCAGCTTAGCGCTCGGGGGGACGGGCGAAAAACTGTTTTTT
CDR3 protein: CASSLALGGTGEKLFF

D gene: -
clone size: -
V gene: TRBV7-9
J gene: TRBJ1-2
CDR3 DNA: TGTGCCAGCACCGACTGGGGGGTTGATGGCTACACCTTC
CDR3 protein: CASTDWGVDGYTF

D gene: TRBD2
clone size: once
V gene: TRBV7-8
J gene: TRBJ2-1
CDR3 DNA: TGTGCCAGCAGCTTAGGGAGGAAACTAGCGGGGGGTTCTTACAATGAGCAGTTCTTC
CDR3 protein: CASSLGRKLAGGSYNEQFF

D gene: TRBD1
clone size: -
V gene: TRBV11-3
J gene: TRBJ1-1
CDR3 DNA: TGTGCCAGTCCCGGACAGGGGGACACTGAAGCTTTCTTT
CDR3 protein: CASPGQGDTEAFF

D gene: TRBD1
clone size: -
V gene: TRBV4-2
J gene: TRBJ1-5
CDR3 DNA: TGTGCCAGCAGCCAGGGGGACCGGGACAGGGTTCAGCCCCAGCATTTT
CDR3 protein: CASSQGDRDRVQPQHF

D gene: TRBD2
clone size: -
V gene: TRBV4-2
J gene: TRBJ2-3
CDR3 DNA: TGTGCCAGCAGCCAAGAGTGGCGGGGGGGCATAGATACGCAGTATTTT
CDR3 protein: CASSQEWRGGIDTQYF

D gene: TRBD1
clone size: -
V gene: TRBV6-1
J gene: TRBJ2-2
CDR3 DNA: TGTGCCAGCAGTGCCCGGGACAGGGGGCCCACCGGGGAGCTGTTTTTT
CDR3 protein: CASSARDRGPTGELFF

D gene: TRBD1
clone size: -
V gene: TRBV18
J gene: TRBJ1-5
CDR3 DNA: TGTGCCAGCTCACCATCGACAGGGGGCGATCAGCCCCAGCATTTT
CDR3 protein: CASSPSTGGDQPQHF

D gene: -
clone size: -
V gene: TRBV7-2
J gene: TRBJ1-6
CDR3 DNA: TGTGCCAGCAGCTCCACGTCATATTCACCCCTCCACTTT
CDR3 protein: CASSSTSYSPLHF

D gene: TRBD2
clone size: -
V gene: TRBV27
J gene: TRBJ2-1
CDR3 DNA: TGTGCCAGCAGTCGAAGCGGGGGGCCTCCCAATGAGCAGTTCTTC
CDR3 protein: CASSRSGGPPNEQFF

D gene: TRBD1
clone size: once
V gene: TRBV19
J gene: TRBJ1-4
CDR3 DNA: TGTGCCAGTAGTACAGGGACAGGCCAAAATGAAAAACTGTTTTTT
CDR3 protein: CASSTGTGQNEKLFF

D gene: -
clone size: -
V gene: TRBV10-3
J gene: TRBJ1-5
CDR3 DNA: TGTGCCATCAGTACAGGGAATCAGCCCCAGCATTTT
CDR3 protein: CAISTGNQPQHF

D gene: TRBD1
clone size: -
V gene: TRBV7-3
J gene: TRBJ2-1
CDR3 DNA: TGTGCCAGCAGCTCGACAGGGGCGGAGGAGCAGTTCTTC
CDR3 protein: CASSSTGAEEQFF

D gene: -
clone size: -
V gene: TRBV6-5
J gene: TRBJ1-6
CDR3 DNA: TGTGCCAGCAGTTTATCAGGGGACTCCTATAATTCACCCCTCCACTTT
CDR3 protein: CASSLSGDSYNSPLHF

D gene: -
clone size: -
V gene: TRBV11-2
J gene: TRBJ2-1
CDR3 DNA: TGTGCCAGCAGCTTGGTATACTCGGACAATGAGCAGTTCTTC
CDR3 protein: CASSLVYSDNEQFF

D gene: TRBD1
clone size: once
V gene: TRBV9
J gene: TRBJ2-2
CDR3 DNA: TGTGCCAGCAGCGTCCAACCTGGGACAGGGGGCAACACCGGGGAGCTGTTTTTT
CDR3 protein: CASSVQPGTGGNTGELFF

D gene: -
clone size: -
V gene: TRBV9
J gene: TRBJ1-1
CDR3 DNA: TGTGCCAGCAGCGTAGAAGACAGGAGGAACACTGAAGCTTTCTTT
CDR3 protein: CASSVEDRRNTEAFF

D gene: -
clone size: -
V gene: TRBV30
J gene: TRBJ2-2
CDR3 DNA: TGTGCCTGGAGAGCAACTTCCTGGGGTCGGTACACCGGGGAGCTGTTTTTT
CDR3 protein: CAWRATSWGRYTGELFF

D gene: -
clone size: -
V gene: TRBV9
J gene: TRBJ2-3
CDR3 DNA: TGTGCCAGCAGCGTAGGGGGGGAATTGGGCACAGATACGCAGTATTTT
CDR3 protein: CASSVGGELGTDTQYF

D gene: -
clone size: -
V gene: TRBV7-8
J gene: TRBJ1-2
CDR3 DNA: TGTGCCAGCAGCTTAGGTGGGTCTAACTATGGCTACACCTTC
CDR3 protein: CASSLGGSNYGYTF

D gene: -
clone size: -
V gene: TRBV6-5
J gene: TRBJ1-1
CDR3 DNA: TGTGCCAGCAGTCCCTCGAAGAACACTGAAGCTTTCTTT
CDR3 protein: CASSPSKNTEAFF

D gene: -
clone size: few
V gene: TRBV5-1
J gene: TRBJ1-1
CDR3 DNA: TGCGCCAGCAGCTATGAGAGTATGAACACTGAAGCTTTCTTT
CDR3 protein: CASSYESMNTEAFF

D gene: -
clone size: -
V gene: TRBV2
J gene: TRBJ1-1
CDR3 DNA: TGTGCCAGCAGTCGGGGTTTAAACACTGAAGCTTTCTTT
CDR3 protein: CASSRGLNTEAFF

D gene: TRBD1
clone size: -
V gene: TRBV9
J gene: TRBJ2-7
CDR3 DNA: TGTGCCAGCAGCGTAGGTTCCCGGGACAGGGTCAACGAGCAGTACTTC
CDR3 protein: CASSVGSRDRVNEQYF

D gene: TRBD1
clone size: -
V gene: TRBV27
J gene: TRBJ1-4
CDR3 DNA: TGTGCCAGCAGTTCGGGACAGGGGGAAAAAAAACTGTTTTTT
CDR3 protein: CASSSGQGEKKLFF

D gene: TRBD1
clone size: -
V gene: TRBV30
J gene: TRBJ1-1
CDR3 DNA: TGTGCCTGGAGTGTATTGGGCAGGGGGTGGTTTGATTTCTTT
CDR3 protein: CAWSVLGRGWFDFF

D gene: TRBD1
clone size: once
V gene: TRBV29-1
J gene: TRBJ1-1
CDR3 DNA: TGCAGCGTGAAACAGGGGTACACTGAAGCTTTCTTT
CDR3 protein: CSVKQGYTEAFF

D gene: -
clone size: -
V gene: TRBV9
J gene: TRBJ2-6
CDR3 DNA: TGTGCCAGCAGCGTAGATACGTCTGGGGCCAACGTCCTGACTTTC
CDR3 protein: CASSVDTSGANVLTF

D gene: -
clone size: -
V gene: TRBV6-1
J gene: TRBJ2-3
CDR3 DNA: TGTGCCAGCAGTGACAAGGGGGTTGCTCCCACAGTTACGCAGTATTTT
CDR3 protein: CASSDKGVAPTVTQYF

D gene: -
clone size: -
V gene: TRBV18
J gene: TRBJ2-1
CDR3 DNA: TGTGCCAGCTCCCCTACCGAGGACGGGTTTTACAATGAGCAGTTCTTC
CDR3 protein: CASSPTEDGFYNEQFF

D gene: -
clone size: -
V gene: TRBV7-9
J gene: TRBJ2-3
CDR3 DNA: TGTGCCAGCAGCCCTCCCCCCCTCACCATCCGGATAGGGGATACGCAGTATTTT
CDR3 protein: CASSPPPLTIRIGDTQYF

D gene: -
clone size: -
V gene: TRBV6-5
J gene: TRBJ1-1
CDR3 DNA: TGTGCCAGCAGTTACTCACGGAGTTTGGACACTGAAGCTTTCTTT
CDR3 protein: CASSYSRSLDTEAFF